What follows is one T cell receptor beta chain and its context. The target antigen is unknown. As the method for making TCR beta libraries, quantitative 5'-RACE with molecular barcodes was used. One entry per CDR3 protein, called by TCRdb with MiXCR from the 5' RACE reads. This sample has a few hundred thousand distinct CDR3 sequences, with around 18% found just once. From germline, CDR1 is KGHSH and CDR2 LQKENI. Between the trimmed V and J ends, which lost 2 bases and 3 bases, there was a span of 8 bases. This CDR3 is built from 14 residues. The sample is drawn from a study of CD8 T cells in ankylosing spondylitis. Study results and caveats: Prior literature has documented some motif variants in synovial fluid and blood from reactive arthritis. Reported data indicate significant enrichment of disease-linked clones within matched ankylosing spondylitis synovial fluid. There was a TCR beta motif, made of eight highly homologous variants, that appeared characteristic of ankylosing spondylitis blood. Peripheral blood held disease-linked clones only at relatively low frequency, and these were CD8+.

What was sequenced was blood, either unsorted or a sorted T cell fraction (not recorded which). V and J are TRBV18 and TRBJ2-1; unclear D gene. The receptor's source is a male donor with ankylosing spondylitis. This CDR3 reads CASSPFQDYNEQFF. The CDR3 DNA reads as TGTGCCAGCTCACCATTCCAGGACTACAATGAGCAGTTCTTC.